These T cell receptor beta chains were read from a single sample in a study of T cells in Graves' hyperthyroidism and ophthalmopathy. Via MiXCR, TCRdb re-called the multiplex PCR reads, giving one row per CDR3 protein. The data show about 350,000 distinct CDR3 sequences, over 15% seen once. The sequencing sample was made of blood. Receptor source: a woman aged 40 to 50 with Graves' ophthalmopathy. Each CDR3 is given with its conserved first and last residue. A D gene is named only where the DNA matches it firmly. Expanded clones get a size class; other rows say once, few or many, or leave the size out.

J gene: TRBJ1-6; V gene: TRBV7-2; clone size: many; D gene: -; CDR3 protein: CASSLARDTSPLHF; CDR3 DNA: TGTGCCAGCAGCTTAGCTAGGGACACCTCACCCCTCCACTTT
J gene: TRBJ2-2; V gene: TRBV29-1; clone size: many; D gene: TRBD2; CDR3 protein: CSVQSPGLAGNTGELFF; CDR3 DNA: TGCAGCGTTCAATCCCCCGGACTAGCGGGAAACACCGGGGAGCTGTTTTTT
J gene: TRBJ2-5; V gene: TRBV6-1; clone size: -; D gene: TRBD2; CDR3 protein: CASKASGSETQYF; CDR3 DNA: TGTGCCAGCAAGGCTAGCGGGAGTGAGACCCAGTACTTC
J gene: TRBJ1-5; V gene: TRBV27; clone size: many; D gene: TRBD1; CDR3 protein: CASSPLGGQGHYRQPQHF; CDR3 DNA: TGTGCCAGCAGCCCGTTGGGTGGACAGGGTCATTATCGTCAGCCCCAGCATTTT
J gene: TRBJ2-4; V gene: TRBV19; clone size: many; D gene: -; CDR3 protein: CASSITLGRRGKNIQYF; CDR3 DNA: TGTGCCAGTAGTATTACTCTCGGAAGACGGGGCAAAAACATTCAGTACTTC
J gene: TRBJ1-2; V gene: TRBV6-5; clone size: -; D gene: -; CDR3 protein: CASSCETNYGYIF; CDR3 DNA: TGTGCCAGCAGTTGCGAGACTAACTATGGCTACATCTTC
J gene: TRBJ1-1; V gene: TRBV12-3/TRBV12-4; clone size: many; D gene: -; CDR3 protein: CASSPALNTEAFF; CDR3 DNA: TGTGCCAGCAGTCCCGCTCTGAACACTGAAGCTTTCTTT
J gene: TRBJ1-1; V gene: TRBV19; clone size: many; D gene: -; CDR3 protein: CASSFTGYTEAFF; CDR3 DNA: TGTGCCAGTAGTTTCACGGGCTACACTGAAGCTTTCTTT
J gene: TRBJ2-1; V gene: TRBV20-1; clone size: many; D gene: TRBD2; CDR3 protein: CSASMAASGINNEQFF; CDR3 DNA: TGCAGTGCTAGTATGGCCGCGAGCGGGATAAACAATGAGCAGTTCTTC
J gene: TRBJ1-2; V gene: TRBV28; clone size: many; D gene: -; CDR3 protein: CASSSPTPPYYGYTF; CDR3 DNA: TGTGCCAGCAGTTCCCCAACCCCACCGTACTATGGCTACACCTTC
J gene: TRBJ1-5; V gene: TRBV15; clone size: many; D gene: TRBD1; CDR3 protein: CATSRDYRGLQPQHF; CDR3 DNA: TGTGCCACCAGCAGAGATTACAGGGGGCTTCAGCCCCAGCATTTT
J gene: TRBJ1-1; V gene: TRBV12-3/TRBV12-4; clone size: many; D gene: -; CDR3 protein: CASSIREGTEAFF; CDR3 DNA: TGTGCCAGCAGCATAAGGGAGGGGACTGAAGCTTTCTTT
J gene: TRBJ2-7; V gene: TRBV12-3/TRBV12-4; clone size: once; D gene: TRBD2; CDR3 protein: CASSFSGTIPYEQYF; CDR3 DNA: TGTGCCAGCAGTTTTTCCGGGACTATTCCCTACGAGCAGTACTTC
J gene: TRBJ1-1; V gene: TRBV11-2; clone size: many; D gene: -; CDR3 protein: CASSFTREGTNTEAFF; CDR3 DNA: TGTGCCAGCAGCTTTACTAGAGAGGGGACGAACACTGAAGCTTTCTTT
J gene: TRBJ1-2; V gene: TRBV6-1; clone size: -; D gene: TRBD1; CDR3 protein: CASNRGQGIGGYTF; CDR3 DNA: TGTGCCAGCAACCGAGGACAGGGAATTGGTGGCTACACCTTC
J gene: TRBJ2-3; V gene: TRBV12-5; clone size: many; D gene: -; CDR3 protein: CASGLVLGQKVPDTQYF; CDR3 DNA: TGTGCTAGTGGTTTGGTACTAGGCCAGAAGGTCCCGGATACGCAGTATTTT
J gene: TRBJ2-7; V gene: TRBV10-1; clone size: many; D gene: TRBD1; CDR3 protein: CASSERGWTGPSSYEQYF; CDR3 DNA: TGCGCCAGCAGTGAAAGGGGGTGGACAGGCCCGAGCTCCTACGAGCAGTACTTC
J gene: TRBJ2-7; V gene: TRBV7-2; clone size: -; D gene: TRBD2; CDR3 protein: CAISLAGLAGSYEQYF; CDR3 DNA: TGTGCCATCAGCTTAGCGGGACTAGCGGGGTCCTACGAGCAGTACTTC
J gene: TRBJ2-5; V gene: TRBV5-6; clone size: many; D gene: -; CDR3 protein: CASTPEGVRPGETQYF; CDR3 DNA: TGTGCCAGCACTCCCGAGGGGGTTCGACCAGGAGAGACCCAGTACTTC
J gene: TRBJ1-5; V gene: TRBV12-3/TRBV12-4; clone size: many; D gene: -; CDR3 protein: CASSRGGGPEQPQHF; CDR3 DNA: TGTGCCAGCAGTCGGGGGGGGGGGCCGGAACAGCCCCAGCATTTT
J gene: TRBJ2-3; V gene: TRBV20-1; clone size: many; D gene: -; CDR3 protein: CSASAGRMGDTQYF; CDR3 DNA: TGCAGTGCCTCTGCGGGGCGGATGGGTGATACGCAGTATTTT
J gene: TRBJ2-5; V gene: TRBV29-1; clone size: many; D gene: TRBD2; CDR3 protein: CSAGGYQETQYF; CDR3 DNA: TGCAGCGCGGGGGGATACCAAGAGACCCAGTACTTC
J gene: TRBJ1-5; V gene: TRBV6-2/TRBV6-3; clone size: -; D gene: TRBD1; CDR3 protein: CASSPQGDSNQPQHF; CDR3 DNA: TGTGCCAGCAGCCCTCAGGGGGATAGCAATCAGCCCCAGCATTTT
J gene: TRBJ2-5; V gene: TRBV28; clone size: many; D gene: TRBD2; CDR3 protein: CASSYGLAGVETQYF; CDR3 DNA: TGTGCCAGCTCATACGGACTAGCGGGAGTCGAGACCCAGTACTTC
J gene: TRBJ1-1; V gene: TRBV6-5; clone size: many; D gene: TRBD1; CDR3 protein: CASSYSGQGAWNTEAFF; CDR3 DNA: TGTGCCAGCAGTTACTCGGGGCAGGGGGCCTGGAACACTGAAGCTTTCTTT
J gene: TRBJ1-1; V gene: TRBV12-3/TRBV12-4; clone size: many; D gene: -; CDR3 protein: CASSQTEGNTEAFF; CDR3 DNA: TGTGCCAGCAGCCAGACCGAGGGGAACACTGAAGCTTTCTTT
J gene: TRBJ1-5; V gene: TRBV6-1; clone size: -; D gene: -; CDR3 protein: CASNKTGYQPQHF; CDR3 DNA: TGTGCCAGCAACAAGACTGGTTATCAGCCCCAGCATTTT
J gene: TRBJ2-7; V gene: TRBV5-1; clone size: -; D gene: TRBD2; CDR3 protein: CASSPGTSGRYYEQYF; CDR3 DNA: TGCGCCAGCAGCCCCGGGACTAGCGGGAGGTACTACGAGCAGTACTTC
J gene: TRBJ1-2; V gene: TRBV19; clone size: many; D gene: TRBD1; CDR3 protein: CASSTGTGGASYGYTF; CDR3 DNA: TGTGCCAGTAGTACCGGGACAGGGGGCGCGAGCTATGGCTACACCTTC
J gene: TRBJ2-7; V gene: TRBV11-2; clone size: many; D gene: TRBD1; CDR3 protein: CASSLGTGGFYEQYF; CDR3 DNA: TGTGCCAGCAGCTTAGGGACAGGGGGCTTCTACGAGCAGTACTTC